The T cell receptor beta chain under discussion was sequenced for a study of blood T cell repertoires in COVID-19 (dated by TCRdb to about 2020). As for the study more broadly: The collaborator samples originated in the United States, Italy and Spain and spanned the acute and convalescent phases of COVID-19. Sample metadata almost always included a de-identified subject ID, COVID-19 status, age in years and sex. HLA class I and class II types, where available, came from metadata supplied by the sample provider rather than from assay-based typing. The material from the prospective study consisted of cDNA or gDNA derived from T cells, B-cell-depleted T cells, or PBMCs. Subjects who had been exposed to COVID-19, were actively infected with it, or had recovered from it provided the deeply sampled blood TCRbeta repertoires that made up the dataset. The samples were drawn from the first 160 participants of the ongoing ImmuneRACE study and from 950 to 1,500 subjects provided by 6 global collaborators. The repertoires were released in a freely available public database intended as a resource for research on the immune response to SARS-CoV-2. Study-wide findings and limitations: The amount of clinical and demographic metadata varied by source and participant and was provided uncurated.

TCRbeta CDR3 regions were amplified from genomic DNA by means of the immunoSEQ Assay, a bias-controlled multiplex PCR. As for how the authors treated the data: Within the assay, amplification of reference gene primers was used to estimate how many nucleated cells each sample contained. To quantify the absolute abundance of each unique TCRbeta CDR3 rearrangement, sequence reads were collapsed and filtered. For each sample, productive Simpson clonality was calculated as the square root of Simpson's diversity index across productive rearrangements. Drawn from immuneACCESS, this table holds only the in-frame rearrangements with V and J called that TCRdb kept. Clones are partly lost; checked studies trace under half to an unresolved V gene and leave the rest unexplained. Clonal size and the V and J genes are those of that table, whereas D and trimming came from the DNA. The sample table records about 180,000 clones; over 75% of these occur just once. Roughly 6% of the sample lies in the top ten.

CDR1 and CDR2 were assigned from the germline V gene as SGHDN and FVKESK. The CDR3 numbers 15 residues from cysteine through phenylalanine. The DNA shown is the 45-base CDR3, in frame from base 1. V and J lose 5 bases and 6 bases, and a span of 18 bases separates them. This clone has ten or more counts. There is no known antigen for this receptor. Per-base qualities were not stored, and no clone one base away is much larger. Participants in the prospective study were aged roughly 18 to 95 years, lived in 24 United States geographic areas, and enrolled through a virtual design. Cohort assignment in the prospective study relied on participant-reported clinical history from a screening survey and a study questionnaire. In the prospective study, whole blood, serum and a nasopharyngeal or oropharyngeal swab were collected from each participant by mobile phlebotomists. Participants in the prospective study had the option to provide additional blood draws and questionnaires over a roughly 2-month period. Before DNA extraction, prospective study blood samples were shipped either frozen or at room temperature.

The chain links TRBV14 with TRBJ2-3, with TRBD2 as a weak D call on 6 bases. The source is a woman between 40 and 55 years old with acute COVID-19. Source material: PBMCs or T cells enriched from blood (not recorded which). Read as DNA, the sequence is TGTGCCAGCAGCGCCCGGGACTGGGGATGGGATACGCAGTATTTT. Its protein reads: CASSARDWGWDTQYF. Reference TRBV14 and TRBJ2-3 proteins supply the regions before and after the CDR3; the full variable domain is: EAGVTQFPSHSVIEKGQTVTLRCDPISGHDNLYWYRRVMGKEIKFLLHFVKESKQDESGMPNNRFLAERTGGTYSTLKVQPAELEDSGVYFCASSARDWGWDTQYFGPGTRLTVL.